This note documents a single TCR beta chain sequence. Its target is not known. The V gene end was trimmed by 5 bases and the J gene end by 2 bases; junction bases not matched to a gene: 7. Germline V lookup: CDR1 SGHTA, CDR2 FQGNSA. The CDR3 contains 15 residues. The study reverse transcribed the entire isolated RNA, so it sequenced expressed TCRB transcripts. Sequenced by immunoSEQ multiplex PCR; TCRdb stores in-frame clones only, minus some. The sample shows 350,000 to 450,000 clones, about 15% of them seen only once. Staining for CD45RO/CCR7/CD25/CD127/CD95/CD27 allowed sorting of CD4+ naive, central memory, regulatory and stem cell-like memory cells. This sample is drawn from a study of beta chain features in type 1 diabetes. The study's findings and limits: A greater similarity of naive, central memory and Treg TCRB repertoires was seen among patients than among healthy donors. These data did not resolve whether HLA type affects TCRB rearrangement.

This TCR came from a man aged 30-40 years in good health. The genes are TRBV7-2 and TRBJ2-3; 7 bases agree with TRBD2. The sequenced material came from naive CD4+ T cells from blood. CDR3 coding DNA: TGTGCCAGCAGCGGACGCGGGAGCCCCACAGATACGCAGTATTTT. Protein: CASSGRGSPTDTQYF.